The source of this TCR beta chain is a study of tumor and adjacent non-tumor tissue in lung cancer. Across the study: The patients, 10 men and 5 women, were about 30 to 85 with stage I to III disease. Samples averaged about 4.2 million productive TCRbeta reads each. Overall study results and limits: Tumor repertoires had a smaller top 100 clone share than normal lung.

TCRbeta libraries were built with three rounds of nested PCR, modified from ARM-PCR. TCRdb processed the multiplex PCR reads anew with MiXCR; each CDR3 protein has one entry. The sample shows about 68,000 distinct CDR3 sequences, roughly three fifths of them seen only once. This clonotype has a count of ten or more. What it recognizes is unknown. This could be a read error, since a much larger clone is one nucleotide away. No cell sorting was done before RNA was extracted from the tissue. The clonotype comes from a man between 50 and 59 years old with non-small cell lung cancer. The sample consisted of lung tumor tissue.

CDR3: CASSEGAGDEQFF. DNA for the CDR3: TGTGCCAGCAGTGAGGGGGCAGGCGATGAGCAGTTCTTC. The rearrangement links TRBV6-1 to TRBJ2-1; D may be TRBD1 (6 bases). Deletions cut 3 bases from V and 8 bases from J, with 11 bases between. CDR1 is MNHNS, CDR2 SASEGT, per germline. The CDR3 sequence is 13 residues long.